Below are 18 T cell receptor beta chains sequenced from a single sample in a study of blood T cell repertoires in COVID-19. Clones were read by immunoSEQ multiplex PCR, and TCRdb kept only the in-frame ones, dropping some. The data contain almost 200,000 clones, roughly 90% of them singletons. The sequenced sample was PBMCs or T cells enriched from blood (not recorded which). All receptors come from a woman aged 18 to 35 who had recovered from COVID-19.

The chain has TRBV13 and TRBJ2-1; TRBD2 might be the D (6 bases). In germline, CDR1 is PRHDT, CDR2 FYEKMQ (reference sequence). This CDR3 is built from 15 residues. Trimming shortened V by 1 base and J by 10 bases, and 17 bases separated the two germline ends. The CDR3 region has the DNA TGTGCCAGCAGCTTAGAGGAGGGATCGTTGAAGGAGCAGTTCTTC. This translates into CASSLEEGSLKEQFF.

The chain recombines TRBV7-9 with TRBJ1-6; 7 bases align to TRBD1. Per germline, CDR1 SEHNR and CDR2 FQNEAQ (reference sequence). The V segment lost 5 bases and the J segment 10 bases; nucleotides outside the gene matches: 11. The CDR3 length is 15 residues. The CDR3 spells CASSTTRDSWSPLHF. Here the CDR3 DNA reads TGTGCCAGCAGCACTACGCGGGACAGTTGGTCACCCCTCCACTTT.

J is TRBJ2-7 and V is TRBV10-3, with TRBD2 identical over 10 bases. V was clipped by 6 bases and J by 4 bases; unmatched bases: 6. The V gene's germline CDR1 is ENHRY and CDR2 SYGVKD. CDR3 length: 14 residues. The CDR3, as DNA: TGTGCCATCAGGAAAGAGACTAGCGGGTACGAGCAGTACTTC. It translates to CAIRKETSGYEQYF.

The chain is built from TRBV6-5 and TRBJ1-1, with TRBD1 identical over 7 bases. Germline lookup yields CDR1 MNHEY and CDR2 SVGAGI. The CDR3 totals 14 residues. V gave up 2 bases and J gave up 4 bases; unmatched junction bases: 4. The CDR3 reads CASSYTGVSTEAFF. The DNA for the CDR3 is TGTGCCAGCAGTTACACAGGGGTTAGCACTGAAGCTTTCTTT.

The rearrangement uses TRBV30 and TRBJ2-7; the match to TRBD2 covers 7 bases. Germline V gene lookup returns CDR1 GTSNPN and CDR2 SVGIG (reference sequence). This CDR3 is 13 amino acids long. With 4 bases clipped from V and 3 bases from J, the junction kept 6 bases outside the gene matches. The CDR3 reads CAWTHSGGYEQYF. The DNA for the CDR3 is TGTGCCTGGACCCACTCGGGGGGCTACGAGCAGTACTTC.

V usage is TRBV6-5 and J usage is TRBJ1-1; 7 bases match TRBD1. From germline, CDR1 is MNHEY and CDR2 SVGAGI. The V and J ends lost 6 bases and 4 bases, in that order; junction bases with no gene match: 5. CDR3 length: 13 residues. The CDR3 protein is CASRRDSLTEAFF. In nucleotides, the CDR3 is TGTGCCAGCAGAAGGGACAGCCTCACTGAAGCTTTCTTT.

The V and J genes are TRBV23-1 and TRBJ1-4, with 7 bases matching TRBD1. TRBV23-1 counts as an open reading frame of uncertain function. The V gene end was trimmed by 4 bases and the J gene end by 3 bases; junction bases not matched to a gene: 5. The CDR3 totals 15 residues. For the CDR3, the DNA is TGCGCCAGCAGTCGACAGGGAATAGCTAATGAAAAACTGTTTTTT. It codes for CASSRQGIANEKLFF.

The rearrangement joins TRBV21-1 to TRBJ2-7; the DNA was not used to check the table's D call, TRBD2. TRBV21-1 is reported as a pseudogene. The CDR3 runs to 13 residues. As DNA, the CDR3 is TGTGCCAGCAGCACCCCGCCGGGGGAAGAGCAGTACTTC. Amino acid sequence: CASSTPPGEEQYF.

The gene calls are TRBV28 and TRBJ1-1, with a weak D call TRBD1 (6 bases). Germline V gene data show CDR1 as MDHEN and CDR2 as SYDVKM. Trimming shortened V by 7 bases and J by 0 bases, and 30 bases separated the two germline ends. The CDR3 is 20 residues long. The CDR3 sequence: CASNLYLGGQGTVMNTEAFF. The CDR3 nucleotides are TGTGCCAGCAACCTTTACCTGGGGGGGCAGGGGACCGTAATGAACACTGAAGCTTTCTTT.

The genes are TRBV7-9 and TRBJ1-2, with TRBD1 identical over 7 bases. This CDR3 has 14 residues. Trimming at V came to 4 bases and at J to 8 bases, leaving 10 bases not matched to a gene. Per the germline V gene, CDR1 is SEHNR and CDR2 is FQNEAQ (reference sequence). CDR3 nucleotide sequence: TGTGCCAGCAGCTCGACAGGGATAGTTAAAGGCTACACCTTC. Its protein product is CASSSTGIVKGYTF.

This chain uses TRBV21-1 with TRBJ1-1; the D call in the table, TRBD1, was not verified against the DNA. TRBV21-1 represents a pseudogene. The CDR3 sequence is 15 residues long. The CDR3 region is CASSTTRDRGTEAFF. The CDR3 coding sequence is TGTGCCAGCAGCACAACACGGGACAGGGGAACTGAAGCTTTCTTT.

The V gene is TRBV15, the J gene TRBJ2-2; the match to TRBD2 covers 7 bases. Germline V gene sequence: CDR1 LNHNV, CDR2 YYDKDF (reference sequence). The trim removed 9 bases at V and 3 bases at J, leaving 7 bases unmatched. The CDR3 runs 14 residues. DNA for the CDR3: TGTGCCACTGAGCGGGGTTCGGACACCGGGGAGCTGTTTTTT. It encodes CATERGSDTGELFF.

This sequence joins TRBV28 and TRBJ1-5; TRBD1 agrees at 10 bases. V gave up 5 bases and J gave up 5 bases; unmatched junction bases: 6. Germline CDR1 and CDR2: MDHEN and SYDVKM. The CDR3 covers 15 residues. Written as DNA, the CDR3 is TGTGCCAGCAGTAAGACCGGGACAGGGGATCAGCCCCAGCATTTT. Translated: CASSKTGTGDQPQHF.

The chain links TRBV7-9 to TRBJ1-2; D might be TRBD1 (6 bases). V dropped 0 bases and J dropped 2 bases, with 19 bases sitting between them. The germline V gene encodes CDR1 SEHNR and CDR2 FQNEAQ (reference sequence). The CDR3 has 18 residues. Here the CDR3 reads CASSLAGTRKPLNYGYTF. CDR3 sequence (DNA): TGTGCCAGCAGCTTAGCGGGGACAAGAAAGCCCCTAAACTATGGCTACACCTTC.

This clone was picked up one time. V is TRBV5-1 and J is TRBJ2-1; the match to TRBD1 covers 9 bases. The CDR3 extends over 14 amino acids. V was pared by 3 bases and J by 6 bases, with 4 bases of the junction left unmatched. Germline loops: CDR1 SGHRS, CDR2 YFSETQ. CDR3 in DNA: TGCGCCAGCAGCTGGGGGACAGGGTTCAATGAGCAGTTCTTC. Amino acids: CASSWGTGFNEQFF.

J is TRBJ1-3 and V is TRBV10-3; 7 nucleotides agree with TRBD1. The V segment lost 5 bases and the J segment 4 bases; nucleotides outside the gene matches: 5. Germline V CDR1 and CDR2: ENHRY, SYGVKD. CDR3 length: 14 amino acids. The CDR3 coding sequence is TGTGCCATCAGTTCTCCGGGACAGGGAAACACCATATATTTT. Its protein product is CAISSPGQGNTIYF.

The rearrangement uses TRBV30 and TRBJ1-1; tentatively, D is TRBD1 (6 bases). Germline assignment: CDR1 GTSNPN and CDR2 SVGIG (reference sequence). V was shortened by 5 bases and J by 2 bases, with 18 bases between the two germline ends. The CDR3 runs to 15 residues. The CDR3 nucleotides are TGTGCCTGGGGTTCGAACGACAGGTTTAACACTGAAGCTTTCTTT. Protein: CAWGSNDRFNTEAFF.

V and J are TRBV24-1 and TRBJ1-2; tentative D call: TRBD1 (6 bases). The CDR3 sequence is 13 residues long. Germline-derived CDR1 and CDR2 are KGHDR and SFDVKD. Between the trimmed V and J ends, which lost 5 bases and 6 bases, there was a span of 12 bases. CDR3 residues: CATSVTGNNGYTF. The CDR3 DNA sequence: TGTGCCACCAGTGTAACAGGGAATAATGGCTACACCTTC.